What follows are 12 T cell receptor beta chains derived from one specimen sequenced in a study of a mutant IDH1 vaccine in newly diagnosed glioma. Clones were sequenced by immunoSEQ multiplex PCR, and TCRdb holds only the in-frame ones, with some missing. Here the sample spans about 41,000 clones, 60% to 85% being singletons. Documented time point: week 23, last vaccination. The content of each vaccine dose was 300 ug of mutant IDH1 20-mer peptide, and topical imiquimod accompanied it. These receptors lack a known antigen. The sample consisted of PBMCs, taken from a glioma patient whose treatment included an IDH1 peptide vaccine. These receptor sequences come from a middle-aged woman with glioma. Some clones in this sample may be carry-over from other donors' samples.

This chain uses TRBV30 with TRBJ1-2; D not certain. Trimming removed 0 bases from V and 8 bases from J, with 10 bases in between. The CDR3 is made up of 12 amino acids. CDR1 and CDR2 from the germline V gene are GTSNPN and SVGIG (reference sequence). The CDR3 sequence is CAWSVGPPGYTF. The CDR3 DNA reads as TGTGCCTGGAGTGTAGGGCCCCCAGGCTACACCTTC.

This clone was counted a few times. J is TRBJ2-2 and V is TRBV6-4, with 7 bases matching TRBD1. This CDR3 is built from 13 residues. Losses at the gene ends were 8 bases for V and 6 bases for J; bases not matched to a gene: 6. Germline V lookup: CDR1 MRHNA, CDR2 SNTAGT. CDR3 coding DNA: TGTGCCAGCGCCCAACAGGGGTCCGGGGAGCTGTTTTTT. Its translation is CASAQQGSGELFF.

This clone was detected only a few times. This sequence joins TRBV14 and TRBJ1-1, with 8 bases lining up with TRBD1. The CDR3 has 12 residues. Germline-derived CDR1 and CDR2 are SGHDN and FVKESK. V shed 3 bases and J 8 bases; nucleotides not matched to a gene: 2. CDR3 loop: CASSHRDREAFF. The CDR3 region has the DNA TGTGCCAGCAGCCACCGGGACAGGGAAGCTTTCTTT. The complete variable domain, with remaining parts taken from reference TRBV14 and TRBJ1-1, reads EAGVTQFPSHSVIEKGQTVTLRCDPISGHDNLYWYRRVMGKEIKFLLHFVKESKQDESGMPNNRFLAERTGGTYSTLKVQPAELEDSGVYFCASSHRDREAFFGQGTRLTVV.

The rearrangement joins TRBV7-2 to TRBJ2-2; D remains ambiguous. V lost 4 bases and J 8 bases, leaving 17 bases between the germline ends. Germline CDR1 SGHTA, CDR2 FQGNSA. The CDR3 runs to 15 residues. This CDR3 reads CASSSDFGVSGELFF. DNA of the CDR3: TGTGCCAGCAGCTCCGATTTTGGGGTTTCGGGGGAGCTGTTTTTT.

The chain combines TRBV11-3 with TRBJ2-1; unclear D gene. CDR3 length: 12 residues. Germline CDR1 is SGHNT and CDR2 is YENEEA. Trimming stripped 7 bases from V and 2 bases from J, with 6 bases between. The CDR3 DNA follows: TGTGCCAGCACCTCGACCTACAATGAGCAGTTCTTC. Protein sequence: CASTSTYNEQFF.

This clone appeared once. The V and J genes are TRBV5-6 and TRBJ1-4; perhaps TRBD1 as D (5 bases). The CDR3 loop spans 13 amino acids. The germline V gene encodes CDR1 SGHDT and CDR2 YYEEEE. V was pared by 5 bases and J by 7 bases, with 12 bases between. CDR3 residues: CASRAQGSEKLFF. As DNA, the CDR3 is TGTGCCAGCAGAGCCCAGGGAAGTGAAAAACTGTTTTTT.

The sample holds one count of this clone. J is TRBJ2-1 and V is TRBV4-1; no clear D. Germline-derived CDR1 and CDR2 are MGHRA and YSYEKL. This CDR3 contains 17 residues. V lost 0 bases to trimming and J lost 9 bases, with 21 bases between them. The CDR3 nucleotides read TGCGCCAGCAGCCAAGATGATTCGAAACCACATGGTGGTGAGCAGTTCTTC. Its translation is CASSQDDSKPHGGEQFF.

This rearrangement joins TRBV14 to TRBJ1-2; D possibly corresponds to TRBD1 (6 bases). Germline V lookup: CDR1 SGHDN, CDR2 FVKESK. With 1 base removed from V and 4 bases from J, the gap between germline ends came to 10 bases. The CDR3 contains 14 residues. The CDR3: CASSQAGAGYGYTF. For the CDR3, the DNA is TGTGCCAGCAGCCAAGCAGGGGCGGGCTATGGCTACACCTTC.

The CDR3 sequence: CASKTSGSGYEQYF. The CDR3 bases are TGTGCCAGTAAAACTAGCGGGAGTGGGTACGAGCAGTACTTC. The chain employs TRBV19 and TRBJ2-7; 11 positions agree with TRBD2. V was clipped by 7 bases and J by 4 bases; unmatched bases: 6. Germline V gives CDR1 LNHDA, CDR2 SQIVND (reference sequence). The CDR3 runs 14 residues.

This chain joins TRBV5-6 and TRBJ1-2; no reliable D call. This CDR3 has 13 amino acids. Germline loops: CDR1 SGHDT, CDR2 YYEEEE. Between the trimmed V and J ends, which lost 7 bases and 0 bases, there was a span of 10 bases. The CDR3 spells CASGGAANYGYTF. CDR3 DNA: TGTGCCAGCGGAGGAGCTGCTAACTATGGCTACACCTTC.

This sequence joins TRBV5-1 and TRBJ1-1; D unclear. Germline lookup yields CDR1 SGHRS and CDR2 YFSETQ. V dropped 6 bases and J dropped 0 bases, with 12 bases sitting between them. The CDR3 contains 14 residues. The CDR3 DNA reads as TGCGCCAGCACGATGGGCGGTTTGAACACTGAAGCTTTCTTT. Encoded protein: CASTMGGLNTEAFF.

This clone was counted between two and nine times. V usage is TRBV5-1 and J usage is TRBJ1-2; D not resolved. The CDR3 contains 12 residues. Deletions cut 7 bases from V and 8 bases from J, with 15 bases between. The V gene's germline CDR1 is SGHRS and CDR2 YFSETQ. CDR3 amino acids: CASGPAAAGYTF. The CDR3 nucleotides are TGCGCCAGCGGCCCAGCAGCGGCCGGCTACACCTTC.